Each of the 14 T cell receptor beta chains below was sequenced from the same sample in a study of blood T cell repertoires in COVID-19. The protocol was immunoSEQ multiplex PCR, while the TCRdb copy is restricted to in-frame clones and leaves out a portion. The sample has approximately 80,000 clones; around 90% are singletons. Sequencing used peripheral blood. All receptors derive from a human donor in a cohort sampled during active COVID-19.

The sample holds one count of this clone. CDR3 bases: TGTGCCAGTAGTGACGGCGGGGGGCTTTACAATGAGCAGTTCTTC. This codes for CASSDGGGLYNEQFF. The rearrangement uses TRBV19 and TRBJ2-1; 8 bases map to TRBD2. V shed 5 bases, J shed 4 bases, and the junction held 7 bases outside the gene matches. Germline CDR1 reads LNHDA; CDR2 reads SQIVND (reference sequence). The CDR3 extends over 15 amino acids.

The chain couples TRBV6-5 to TRBJ2-3, with 8 nucleotides matching TRBD2. This CDR3 contains 14 residues. Germline trimming cut 7 bases from V and 3 bases from J; bases unmatched to any gene: 6. Per the germline V gene, CDR1 is MNHEY and CDR2 is SVGAGI. The DNA of the CDR3 is TGTGCCAGCATTCCCGGGGGGGCAACAGATACGCAGTATTTT. Protein: CASIPGGATDTQYF.

The V and J genes are TRBV28 and TRBJ2-7, with a tentative D call TRBD1 (6 bases). Germline CDR1 is MDHEN and CDR2 is SYDVKM. Between the trimmed V and J ends, which lost 5 bases and 4 bases, there was a span of 15 bases. This CDR3 has 14 residues. Here the CDR3 reads CASSHTTQGYEQYF. For the CDR3, the DNA is TGTGCCAGCAGTCACACGACACAGGGTTACGAGCAGTACTTC.

The chain joins TRBV19 to TRBJ1-1; maybe TRBD1 (5 bases). Germline values: CDR1 LNHDA, CDR2 SQIVND (reference sequence). This CDR3 region has 13 residues. V was cut by 3 bases and J by 7 bases, with 12 bases left in between. The CDR3 nucleotides read TGTGCCAGTAGTATTAGGTTTCAGGGTGAAGCTTTCTTT. Protein product: CASSIRFQGEAFF.

This clone occurred once. This rearrangement joins TRBV9 to TRBJ1-1; D may be TRBD1 (5 bases). The germline V and J ends were trimmed by 4 bases and 5 bases, with 12 bases remaining between them. CDR1 SGDLS and CDR2 YYNGEE come from the germline V gene. The CDR3 covers 13 residues. The CDR3 reads CASSTSPGTEAFF. CDR3 DNA: TGTGCCAGCAGCACCAGCCCAGGGACTGAAGCTTTCTTT.

CDR3 sequence reads: CASSHPPGDGEKLFF. The CDR3 DNA sequence: TGTGCCAGCAGTCACCCCCCGGGGGATGGAGAAAAACTGTTTTTT. The chain carries TRBV3-1 (or the pseudogene TRBV3-2) and TRBJ1-4; D is possibly TRBD1 (5 bases). The germline V gene has CDR1 LGHDT and CDR2 YNNKEL (reference sequence). The CDR3 runs 15 residues. With 6 bases removed from V and 8 bases from J, the gap between germline ends came to 19 bases.

The J gene is TRBJ2-3, the V gene TRBV7-2, with TRBD2 matching over 7 bases. This CDR3 region has 16 residues. Germline loops: CDR1 SGHTA, CDR2 FQGNSA. Trimming removed 7 bases from V and 4 bases from J; junction bases left unmatched: 14. CDR3 coding DNA: TGTGCCAGCATCAGATCCAACGGGGCGGGGGCAGATACGCAGTATTTT. Translation: CASIRSNGAGADTQYF.

V is TRBV5-1 and J is TRBJ2-5, with 16 bases identical to TRBD2. The CDR3 is 18 amino acids. Unmatched junction bases numbered 12, after V lost 4 bases and J lost 6 bases. Germline V gene data show CDR1 as SGHRS and CDR2 as YFSETQ. The CDR3 DNA follows: TGCGCCAGCAGCCTAGGGGGACTAGCGGGAGGGCCGATGAAGACCCAGTACTTC. It is translated as CASSLGGLAGGPMKTQYF.

This clone turned up a few times. The V gene is TRBV24-1, the J gene TRBJ2-1; a weak D match, TRBD2 (5 bases). This CDR3 is built from 15 residues. The V and J ends lost 5 bases and 5 bases respectively, with 15 bases between them. Per germline, CDR1 KGHDR and CDR2 SFDVKD. The CDR3 loop reads CATSGTSGRNNEQFF. DNA of the CDR3: TGTGCCACCAGTGGAACCAGCGGAAGGAACAATGAGCAGTTCTTC.

The V call is TRBV27, the J call TRBJ1-1, with D tentatively TRBD1 (6 bases). V was clipped by 2 bases and J by 6 bases, with 16 bases between them. CDR3 length: 15 residues. Germline loops: CDR1 MNHEY, CDR2 SMNVEV (reference sequence). The CDR3 sequence: CASSLVSGVGSEAFF. The CDR3 region has the DNA TGTGCCAGCAGTTTAGTTTCAGGGGTAGGGTCTGAAGCTTTCTTT.

This rearrangement joins TRBV5-1 to TRBJ2-2; TRBD2 might be the D (6 bases). CDR1 is SGHRS and CDR2 is YFSETQ in the germline V gene. The ends were cut back, 0 bases at V and 0 bases at J, with 9 bases in the middle. CDR3 size: 16 residues. CDR3: CASSLGTSPNTGELFF. In DNA form, the CDR3 reads TGCGCCAGCAGCTTGGGAACTAGCCCGAACACCGGGGAGCTGTTTTTT.

This clone showed up just a few times. The J gene is TRBJ2-3, the V gene TRBV4-3; D is unresolved. CDR3 size: 13 residues. From germline, CDR1 is LGHNA and CDR2 YSLEER. The germline V and J ends were trimmed by 0 bases and 6 bases, with 7 bases remaining between them. The CDR3 spells CASSQDLEDTQYF. In DNA, the CDR3 is TGCGCCAGCAGCCAAGATTTGGAGGATACGCAGTATTTT.

There are a few counts of this clone. This rearrangement joins TRBV14 to TRBJ2-7, with a weak D call TRBD1 (6 bases). Trimming left V 4 bases short and J 4 bases short, with 17 bases between. Germline assignment: CDR1 SGHDN and CDR2 FVKESK. The CDR3 runs to 15 residues. CDR3 protein: CASSPPGQKIYEQYF. The CDR3 DNA sequence: TGTGCCAGCAGCCCCCCCGGACAGAAAATTTACGAGCAGTACTTC.

This sequence joins TRBV19 and TRBJ1-2; no definite D call. This CDR3 is built from 13 residues. With 5 bases removed from V and 2 bases from J, the gap between germline ends came to 9 bases. Germline V CDR1 and CDR2: LNHDA, SQIVND (reference sequence). The DNA of the CDR3 is TGTGCCAGTAGTTTACAGAGCAACTATGGCTACACCTTC. Protein product: CASSLQSNYGYTF. The full variable domain, with the rest looked up from reference TRBV19 and TRBJ1-2, is DGGITQSPKYLFRKEGQNVTLSCEQNLNHDAMYWYRQDPGQGLRLIYYSQIVNDFQKGDIAEGYSVSREKKESFPLTVTSAQKNPTAFYLCASSLQSNYGYTFGSGTRLTVV.